One sample yielded the 26 T cell receptor beta chains listed below, sequenced in a study of OX40 agonist ivuxolimab in advanced cancers. Here immunoSEQ multiplex PCR was the method, and the copy in TCRdb shows in-frame clones only, minus some. The sample lists roughly 86,000 clones, around 86% seen once, with 1.5% to 2% in the top ten. The specimen comprised CD4+ or CD8+ T cells sorted from blood, sampled in a trial of the OX40 agonist ivuxolimab. Receptors were obtained from an adult with an advanced solid tumor such as melanoma, head and neck, liver or kidney cancer.

The chain has TRBV11-2 and TRBJ2-1, with D possibly being TRBD1 or TRBD2 (5 bases each). The V end lost 1 base, the J end lost 9 bases, and 13 bases lay between the germline ends. The CDR3 sequence is 14 residues long. Looked up from germline, CDR1 is SGHAT and CDR2 is FQNNGV. The CDR3 DNA reads TGTGCCAGCAGCTTAGTCATCCGGGACGGTGAGCAGTTCTTC. Its translation: CASSLVIRDGEQFF.

CDR3 DNA: TGTGCCAGCAGTTACCGACCTACTAGCGATGAGCAGTACTTC. Amino acids: CASSYRPTSDEQYF. The V and J genes are TRBV6-6 and TRBJ2-7; TRBD2 agrees at 7 bases. This CDR3 comprises 14 residues. Germline CDR1 and CDR2: MNHNY and SVGAGI (reference sequence). The J segment lost 7 bases and the V segment lost 2 bases, leaving 8 bases of the junction unmatched.

The chain has TRBV5-4 and TRBJ2-5; D may be TRBD2 (5 bases). Per germline, CDR1 SGHNT and CDR2 YYREEE (reference sequence). The germline V and J ends were trimmed by 0 bases and 4 bases, with 13 bases remaining between them. This CDR3 contains 15 residues. The CDR3 DNA sequence: TGTGCCAGCAGCTTGGCCTTTCGGAGGAGAGAGACCCAGTACTTC. It specifies CASSLAFRRRETQYF.

The CDR3 is CASRAGATDTQYF. The DNA of the CDR3 is TGCGCCAGCAGAGCAGGGGCAACAGATACGCAGTATTTT. The gene calls are TRBV5-1 and TRBJ2-3; perhaps TRBD1 as D (6 bases). Trimming shortened V by 5 bases and J by 3 bases, and 10 bases separated the two germline ends. CDR1 and CDR2 (germline): SGHRS, YFSETQ. The CDR3 runs to 13 residues.

The rearrangement joins TRBV5-1 to TRBJ2-1; D call uncertain. Germline CDR1 and CDR2: SGHRS and YFSETQ. The V end was cut by 1 base, the J end by 0 bases, with 11 bases between. The CDR3 loop spans 16 amino acids. The chain's CDR3 is CASSLRTVSSYNEQFF. In nucleotides, the CDR3 is TGCGCCAGCAGCTTGCGGACGGTGAGCTCCTACAATGAGCAGTTCTTC.

Only a few counts were recorded for this clone. The chain couples TRBV6-6 to TRBJ1-5; tentative D call: TRBD1 (5 bases). V was pared by 2 bases and J by 6 bases, with 14 bases between. The V gene's germline CDR1 is MNHNY and CDR2 SVGAGI (reference sequence). The CDR3 runs to 15 residues. CDR3 in DNA: TGTGCCAGCAGTTACGCGCAGGGTGGAACTCAGCCCCAGCATTTT. Protein product: CASSYAQGGTQPQHF.

A single count supports this clone. The chain has TRBV14 and TRBJ2-3; D might be TRBD1 (5 bases). Germline V CDR1 and CDR2: SGHDN, FVKESK. The CDR3 extends over 16 amino acids. Trimming took 2 bases from V and 1 from J, leaving 13 bases between them. CDR3 region: CASSQYWGLGTDTQYF. The CDR3, as DNA: TGTGCCAGCAGCCAATACTGGGGCCTAGGCACAGATACGCAGTATTTT.

The chain carries TRBV2 and TRBJ1-2; D might be TRBD1 (5 bases). The CDR3 runs 12 residues. Per germline, CDR1 SNHLY and CDR2 FYNNEI. V lost 6 bases to trimming and J lost 5 bases, with 10 bases between them. CDR3 sequence (DNA): TGTGCCAGCAGGAGACAGACGTATGGCTACACCTTC. Translation: CASRRQTYGYTF. The full variable domain, its missing parts supplied by reference TRBV2 and TRBJ1-2, is EPEVTQTPSHQVTQMGQEVILRCVPISNHLYFYWYRQILGQKVEFLVSFYNNEISEKSEIFDDQFSVERPDGSNFTLKIRSTKLEDSAMYFCASRRQTYGYTFGSGTRLTVV.

As DNA, the CDR3 is TGTGCCAGCAGTTCAGGAAACACCATATATTTT. Translation: CASSSGNTIYF. The chain has TRBV7-6 and TRBJ1-3; D unclear. Looked up from germline, CDR1 is SGHVS and CDR2 is FNYEAQ. Trimming removed 6 bases from V and 4 bases from J, with 4 bases in between. This CDR3 has 11 residues.

This clone was counted once. The chain employs TRBV5-1 and TRBJ1-4, with D uncertain. The germline V and J ends were trimmed by 4 bases and 0 bases, with 7 bases remaining between them. This CDR3 is built from 14 residues. Germline CDR1 reads SGHRS; CDR2 reads YFSETQ. DNA of the CDR3: TGCGCCAGCAGCGCAACCACAACTAATGAAAAACTGTTTTTT. Amino acid sequence: CASSATTTNEKLFF.

The chain joins TRBV18 to TRBJ2-1, with D possibly TRBD1 on 6 matching bases. CDR1 KGHSH and CDR2 LQKENI come from the germline V gene. This CDR3 comprises 14 residues. Trimming stripped 2 bases from V and 5 bases from J, with 10 bases between. The chain's CDR3 is CASSPKSGDNEQFF. CDR3 nucleotide sequence: TGTGCCAGCTCACCAAAGTCAGGGGACAATGAGCAGTTCTTC. Looking up the rest from reference TRBV18 and TRBJ2-1 gives the full variable domain: NAGVMQNPRHLVRRRGQEARLRCSPMKGHSHVYWYRQLPEEGLKFMVYLQKENIIDESGMPKERFSAEFPKEGPSILRIQQVVRGDSAAYFCASSPKSGDNEQFFGPGTRLTVL.

Written as DNA, the CDR3 is TGCGCCAGCAGCCCTCAGCCCCAAGAGACCCAGTACTTC. Protein: CASSPQPQETQYF. The gene calls are TRBV4-3 and TRBJ2-5, with no clear D. CDR1 is LGHNA and CDR2 is YSLEER in the germline V gene. This CDR3 comprises 13 residues. Trimming left V 4 bases short and J 1 base short, with 7 bases between.

The chain is built from TRBV27 and TRBJ1-1; 7 positions agree with TRBD1. V was clipped by 4 bases and J by 5 bases; unmatched bases: 10. Germline CDR1 is MNHEY and CDR2 is SMNVEV (reference sequence). This CDR3 has 15 amino acids. The CDR3 loop reads CASSSNRGGKTEAFF. CDR3 DNA sequence: TGTGCCAGCAGTTCCAACAGGGGAGGGAAAACTGAAGCTTTCTTT.

The chain couples TRBV10-3 to TRBJ2-1; D is ambiguous. The CDR3 consists of 15 residues. With 4 bases removed from V and 0 bases from J, the gap between germline ends came to 10 bases. From germline, CDR1 is ENHRY and CDR2 SYGVKD. The chain's CDR3 is CAISGQTDSYNEQFF. CDR3 DNA sequence: TGTGCCATCAGTGGCCAAACCGACTCCTACAATGAGCAGTTCTTC.

The J gene is TRBJ2-5, the V gene TRBV18; D uncertain. Trimming shortened V by 2 bases and J by 5 bases, and 9 bases separated the two germline ends. The CDR3 has 13 amino acids. Germline V gives CDR1 KGHSH, CDR2 LQKENI. The CDR3 DNA reads TGTGCCAGCTCACCAGGGAATGGGGAGACCCAGTACTTC. Protein sequence: CASSPGNGETQYF. The variable domain in full, completed from reference TRBV18 and TRBJ2-5, reads NAGVMQNPRHLVRRRGQEARLRCSPMKGHSHVYWYRQLPEEGLKFMVYLQKENIIDESGMPKERFSAEFPKEGPSILRIQQVVRGDSAAYFCASSPGNGETQYFGPGTRLLVL.

This rearrangement joins TRBV7-2 to TRBJ2-3; D perhaps matches TRBD2 (5 bases). The CDR3 is made up of 14 amino acids. The germline CDR1 and CDR2 sequences are SGHTA and FQGNSA. Trimming removed 3 bases from V and 2 bases from J, with 9 bases in between. CDR3 in DNA: TGTGCCAGCAGCTTGGCTAGCTCCACAGATACGCAGTATTTT. As protein: CASSLASSTDTQYF. Filled out from reference TRBV7-2 and TRBJ2-3, the complete variable domain reads GAGVSQSPSNKVTEKGKDVELRCDPISGHTALYWYRQSLGQGLEFLIYFQGNSAPDKSGLPSDRFSAERTGGSVSTLTIQRTQQEDSAVYLCASSLASSTDTQYFGPGTRLTVL.

This clone was observed a single time. The chain joins TRBV27 to TRBJ2-5; TRBD1 aligns across 9 bases. The CDR3 totals 14 residues. After removal of 3 bases from V and 5 bases from J, the junction contained 4 bases not matched to a gene. Germline V gene sequence: CDR1 MNHEY, CDR2 SMNVEV (reference sequence). CDR3 protein: CASSFGTGLETQYF. CDR3 in DNA: TGTGCCAGCAGTTTCGGGACAGGGCTGGAGACCCAGTACTTC.

The chain couples TRBV6-4 to TRBJ1-1; D gene unclear. V was clipped by 0 bases and J by 5 bases, with 16 bases between them. The CDR3 covers 16 residues. The germline V gene encodes CDR1 MRHNA and CDR2 SNTAGT. The CDR3 sequence: CASSDSFTRVRTEAFF. CDR3 coding DNA: TGTGCCAGCAGTGACTCCTTCACCCGGGTAAGGACTGAAGCTTTCTTT.

The chain is built from TRBV11-2 and TRBJ1-6, with 8 bases aligning to TRBD1. Germline V lookup: CDR1 SGHAT, CDR2 FQNNGV. This CDR3 has 16 amino acids. J lost 13 bases, V lost 1 base, and 12 bases had no gene match. For the CDR3, the DNA is TGTGCCAGCAGCTTAGCGAGTGTGACAGGGGTTTTGCCCCTCCACTTT. Translation: CASSLASVTGVLPLHF.

This clone appeared a few times. CDR3 nucleotide sequence: TGTGCCATCAGTGGGGACAGGGCCGGACAGCCCCAGCATTTT. The encoded protein is CAISGDRAGQPQHF. The chain couples TRBV10-3 to TRBJ1-5; 9 bases align to TRBD1. CDR1 is ENHRY and CDR2 is SYGVKD in the germline V gene. Trimming at V came to 4 bases and at J to 7 bases, leaving 5 bases not matched to a gene. The CDR3 is 14 amino acids.

This clone showed up just once. The chain is built from TRBV7-3 and TRBJ2-3, with no clear D. This CDR3 region has 14 residues. The V end lost 4 bases, the J end lost 6 bases, and 14 bases lay between the germline ends. Germline loops: CDR1 SGHTA, CDR2 FQGTGA. The CDR3: CASSSLPFPDTQYF. Here the CDR3 DNA reads TGTGCCAGCAGCTCGCTCCCCTTTCCTGATACGCAGTATTTT.

This chain links TRBV19 with TRBJ1-2; D is ambiguous. The length of the CDR3 is 15 residues. V was clipped by 5 bases and J by 7 bases, with 20 bases between them. CDR1 LNHDA and CDR2 SQIVND come from the germline V gene (reference sequence). The CDR3 nucleotides read TGTGCCAGTAGTTCCCCCGCAGGCGCTAAAAGTGGCTACACCTTC. It encodes CASSSPAGAKSGYTF.

This rearrangement joins TRBV29-1 to TRBJ1-4; 7 bases line up with TRBD1. This CDR3 has 13 amino acids. CDR1 is SQVTM, CDR2 ANQGSEA, per germline. V lost 0 bases to trimming and J lost 6 bases; unmatched junction nucleotides: 1. The CDR3 here is CSVEDRGYEKLFF. DNA for the CDR3: TGCAGCGTTGAAGACAGGGGGTATGAAAAACTGTTTTTT. Supplemented by reference TRBV29-1 and TRBJ1-4, the full variable domain reads SAVISQKPSRDICQRGTSLTIQCQVDSQVTMMFWYRQQPGQSLTLIATANQGSEATYESGFVIDKFPISRPNLTFSTLTVSNMSPEDSSIYLCSVEDRGYEKLFFGSGTQLSVL.

The V gene is TRBV10-3, the J gene TRBJ2-5; no clear D gene. The CDR3 contains 13 residues. CDR1 and CDR2 (germline): ENHRY, SYGVKD. V lost 5 bases, J lost 1 base, and 8 bases lay in between. DNA for the CDR3: TGTGCCATCAGTAGAATCCCCCAAGAGACCCAGTACTTC. Its protein product is CAISRIPQETQYF.

The chain couples TRBV9 to TRBJ2-3; D gene unclear. The V and J ends lost 3 bases and 5 bases respectively, with 16 bases between them. The germline gives CDR1 SGDLS, CDR2 YYNGEE. This CDR3 contains 15 residues. This CDR3 is CASSGSPTTEDTQYF. CDR3 nucleotide sequence: TGTGCCAGCAGCGGGAGTCCTACCACAGAAGATACGCAGTATTTT.

J is TRBJ1-1 and V is TRBV18, with D uncertain. The germline gives CDR1 KGHSH, CDR2 LQKENI. The CDR3 is 15 residues long. V lost 2 bases, J lost 3 bases, and 13 bases lay in between. The CDR3 loop reads CASSPAGQSDTEAFF. The CDR3 DNA reads TGTGCCAGCTCACCAGCCGGCCAGTCGGACACTGAAGCTTTCTTT.